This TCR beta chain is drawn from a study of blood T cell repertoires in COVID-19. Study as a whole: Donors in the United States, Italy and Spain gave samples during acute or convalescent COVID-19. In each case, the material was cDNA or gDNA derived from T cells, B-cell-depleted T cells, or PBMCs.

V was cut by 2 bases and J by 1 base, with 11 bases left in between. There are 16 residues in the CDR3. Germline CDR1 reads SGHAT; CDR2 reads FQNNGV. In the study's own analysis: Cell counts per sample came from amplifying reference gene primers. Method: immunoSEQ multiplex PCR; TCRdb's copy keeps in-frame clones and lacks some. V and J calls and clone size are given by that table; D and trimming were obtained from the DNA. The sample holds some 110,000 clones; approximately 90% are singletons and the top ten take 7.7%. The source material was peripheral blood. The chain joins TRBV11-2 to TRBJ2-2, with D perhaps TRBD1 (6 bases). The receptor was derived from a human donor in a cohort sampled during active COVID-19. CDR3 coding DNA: TGTGCCAGCAGCTTACGAGGGACAAGGAACACCGGGGAGCTGTTTTTT. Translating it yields CASSLRGTRNTGELFF.